A selection of T cell receptor beta chains follows, all from one sample in a study of blood T cell repertoires in COVID-19. Produced via immunoSEQ multiplex PCR; TCRdb's table is partial and in-frame only. Among about 110,000 clones listed, around 80% were seen once. The source material was peripheral blood. The receptor source for this set is a woman aged 80 or over with acute or convalescent COVID-19. Each CDR3 is given with its conserved first and last residue. The D gene is left open where the match is weak. Clone size is shown for a subset of rows, as once, few, many or a class of expanded clone.

j_gene | d_gene | v_gene | abundance | CDR3aa | CDR3nt
TRBJ1-2 | NA | TRBV18 | NA | CASSPPSRGGYTF | TGTGCCAGCTCACCACCGTCTCGGGGGGGCTACACCTTC
TRBJ1-1 | NA | TRBV9 | NA | CASSVGAQWLNTEAFF | TGTGCCAGCAGCGTAGGGGCACAGTGGTTGAACACTGAAGCTTTCTTT
TRBJ1-1 | TRBD1 | TRBV27 | few | CASTTHRGTEAFF | TGTGCCAGCACCACTCACAGGGGGACTGAAGCTTTCTTT
TRBJ2-2 | TRBD1 | TRBV5-5 | NA | CASSLRTGGNTGELFF | TGTGCCAGCAGCTTACGGACAGGGGGCAACACCGGGGAGCTGTTTTTT
TRBJ2-3 | NA | TRBV7-2 | NA | CASSLGQGRIHTQYF | TGTGCCAGCAGCTTAGGGCAGGGGCGGATCCATACGCAGTATTTT
TRBJ2-7 | TRBD2 | TRBV7-2 | once | CASSPGSGRLTYEQYF | TGTGCCAGCAGCCCCGGGAGCGGGAGGCTAACCTACGAGCAGTACTTC
TRBJ2-3 | NA | TRBV2 | few | CASSVRRGDTDTQYF | TGTGCCAGCAGTGTGAGGCGGGGAGACACAGATACGCAGTATTTT
TRBJ2-7 | TRBD1 | TRBV29-1 | NA | CSPSGTEYYEQYF | TGCAGCCCATCCGGGACAGAATATTACGAGCAGTACTTC
TRBJ2-1 | TRBD2 | TRBV7-6 | NA | CASSLLLAGEGNEQFF | TGTGCCAGCAGCTTGCTGCTAGCGGGGGAGGGCAATGAGCAGTTCTTC
TRBJ1-1 | TRBD1 | TRBV19 | NA | CASSIHRGPAFF | TGTGCCAGTAGTATCCACAGGGGGCCTGCTTTCTTT
TRBJ2-7 | TRBD2 | TRBV7-2 | NA | CASSRRLAGAGEQYF | TGTGCCAGCAGCCGCCGACTAGCGGGAGCGGGCGAGCAGTACTTC
TRBJ1-2 | NA | TRBV7-2 | NA | CASSLGQGGGYTF | TGTGCCAGCAGCTTAGGGCAGGGAGGAGGCTACACCTTC
TRBJ2-3 | NA | TRBV5-4 | NA | CASSLGGTDTQYF | TGTGCCAGCAGCTTGGGAGGCACAGATACGCAGTATTTT
TRBJ2-5 | TRBD1 | TRBV24-1 | NA | CATSDRPGTGLETQYF | TGTGCCACCAGTGACCGTCCCGGGACAGGGTTGGAGACCCAGTACTTC
TRBJ1-1 | NA | TRBV5-1 | NA | CASSWGDNTEAFF | TGCGCCAGCAGCTGGGGGGACAACACTGAAGCTTTCTTT
TRBJ2-1 | TRBD2 | TRBV7-8 | NA | CASSLVMLAGVGSYNEQFF | TGTGCCAGCAGCTTAGTGATGCTAGCGGGAGTGGGCTCCTACAATGAGCAGTTCTTC
TRBJ1-5 | TRBD1 | TRBV6-2/TRBV6-3 | NA | CASSPQGLSNQPQHF | TGTGCCAGCAGTCCACAGGGGCTTAGCAATCAGCCCCAGCATTTT
TRBJ2-7 | NA | TRBV19 | NA | CASSIISGTTYEQYF | TGTGCCAGTAGTATAATTAGCGGCACCACCTACGAGCAGTACTTC
TRBJ2-1 | NA | TRBV4-2 | NA | CASSQDRGNYNEQFF | TGTGCCAGCAGCCAAGATCGCGGGAACTACAATGAGCAGTTCTTC
TRBJ1-2 | NA | TRBV7-9 | NA | CASSSQGYGYTF | TGTGCCAGCAGCTCACAGGGCTATGGCTACACCTTC
TRBJ2-4 | TRBD2 | TRBV4-2 | NA | CASSQDEREKGIQYF | TGTGCCAGCAGCCAAGATGAGCGGGAGAAGGGCATTCAGTACTTC
TRBJ1-4 | NA | TRBV10-2 | NA | CASRSVEGNEKLFF | TGCGCCAGCAGGTCGGTGGAGGGGAATGAAAAACTGTTTTTT
TRBJ2-4 | TRBD2 | TRBV19 | NA | CASSISPPGLAGAGAKNIQYF | TGTGCCAGTAGTATCTCGCCTCCGGGACTAGCGGGAGCTGGGGCCAAAAACATTCAGTACTTC
TRBJ1-2 | TRBD1 | TRBV28 | NA | CASHRGNGYTF | TGTGCCAGCCACAGGGGAAATGGCTACACCTTC
TRBJ1-1 | NA | TRBV7-9 | once | CASSLAAGTEAFF | TGTGCCAGCAGCTTAGCAGCAGGCACTGAAGCTTTCTTT
TRBJ1-1 | NA | TRBV4-3 | NA | CASSPGHKNTEAFF | TGCGCCAGCAGCCCCGGACACAAGAACACTGAAGCTTTCTTT
TRBJ2-3 | NA | TRBV27 | once | CARAPKGIEDRSTDTQYF | TGTGCCAGAGCGCCGAAGGGCATTGAGGACAGAAGTACAGATACGCAGTATTTT
TRBJ2-2 | NA | TRBV18 | NA | CASSPLGRGELFF | TGTGCCAGCTCACCACTGGGCCGCGGGGAGCTGTTTTTT
TRBJ2-5 | TRBD1 | TRBV24-1 | once | CATSDSGTGGGETQYF | TGTGCCACCAGTGATTCTGGGACAGGGGGTGGTGAGACCCAGTACTTC
TRBJ2-1 | TRBD2 | TRBV12-5 | few | CASGSISGGVSYNEQFF | TGTGCTAGTGGAAGTATTAGCGGGGGGGTCTCCTACAATGAGCAGTTCTTC
TRBJ1-5 | TRBD1 | TRBV2 | NA | CASSYTGGGQPQHF | TGTGCCAGCAGTTACACAGGGGGCGGCCAGCCCCAGCATTTT
TRBJ1-1 | NA | TRBV9 | NA | CASRYMNTEAFF | TGTGCCAGCAGATACATGAACACTGAAGCTTTCTTT
TRBJ2-7 | TRBD1 | TRBV15 | NA | CATSRDNRWDRPYEQYF | TGTGCCACCAGCAGAGATAATAGGTGGGACAGACCCTACGAGCAGTACTTC
TRBJ1-4 | NA | TRBV6-5 | NA | CASKQGIVSEKLFF | TGTGCCAGTAAACAGGGCATCGTCTCTGAAAAACTGTTTTTT
TRBJ1-5 | NA | TRBV7-2 | NA | CASSLPGVNQPQHF | TGTGCCAGCAGCTTGCCAGGGGTCAATCAGCCCCAGCATTTT
TRBJ1-2 | NA | TRBV10-3 | NA | CAISPPDRTYGYTF | TGTGCCATCAGTCCACCGGACAGAACCTATGGCTACACCTTC
TRBJ1-6 | NA | TRBV18 | NA | CASSPAGSNSPLHF | TGTGCCAGCTCACCTGCGGGGAGTAATTCACCCCTCCACTTT